One and the same sample provided the 8 T cell receptor beta chains below, sequenced in a study of T cells after yellow fever vaccination. Via MiXCR, TCRdb re-called the 5' RACE reads, giving one row per CDR3 protein. In the table there are 150,000 to 200,000 distinct CDR3 sequences, more than 5.5% of which are singletons. The input for sequencing was CD4+ T cells sorted from PBMCs, taken 5 to 6 days after the first yellow fever vaccination. These TCRs come from a man in his late teens or twenties who received the YFV17D yellow fever vaccine.

This clonotype was counted only a few times. V usage is TRBV20-1 and J usage is TRBJ1-4; D not certain. The CDR3 runs to 12 residues. Germline CDR1 DFQATT, CDR2 SNEGSKA (reference sequence). V was clipped by 7 bases and J by 4 bases, with 10 bases between them. CDR3 loop: CSGFRDNEKLFF. The CDR3 region has the DNA TGCAGTGGGTTTCGTGATAATGAAAAACTGTTTTTT.

This clonotype has a count of ten or more. The gene calls are TRBV2 and TRBJ1-5, with D uncertain. The CDR3 length is 14 residues. Germline V gene sequence: CDR1 SNHLY, CDR2 FYNNEI. With 5 bases removed from V and 0 bases from J, the gap between germline ends came to 8 bases. In DNA, the CDR3 is TGTGCCAGCAGTTTGGCAGCTAGCAATCAGCCCCAGCATTTT. Encoded protein: CASSLAASNQPQHF.

This clonotype has a count of ten or more. J is TRBJ2-3 and V is TRBV5-1; D remains ambiguous. Germline-derived CDR1 and CDR2 are SGHRS and YFSETQ. Between the trimmed V and J ends, which lost 4 bases and 3 bases, there was a span of 15 bases. This CDR3 has 15 amino acids. Here the CDR3 DNA reads TGCGCCAGCAGCACCACCCCGACCCTAACAGATACGCAGTATTTT. Translating it yields CASSTTPTLTDTQYF.

The sample holds many counts of this clonotype. J is TRBJ1-1 and V is TRBV12-3 or TRBV12-4, with a weak D call TRBD1 (5 bases). V lost 3 bases and J 3 bases, leaving 14 bases between the germline ends. The CDR3 contains 15 residues. The CDR3 bases are TGTGCCAGCAGTTTTTGGGGCAGGCTCTACACTGAAGCTTTCTTT. Amino acids: CASSFWGRLYTEAFF.

This clonotype was seen at least ten times. The chain recombines TRBV6-2 or TRBV6-3 with TRBJ1-1; TRBD1 agrees at 9 bases. Germline V gene sequence: CDR1 MNHEY, CDR2 SVGEGT. CDR3 length equals 16 residues. The V segment lost 5 bases and the J segment 4 bases; nucleotides outside the gene matches: 11. CDR3 DNA sequence: TGTGCCAGCAGTGGGGGACAGGGCAACTGGGGCACTGAAGCTTTCTTT. Translated: CASSGGQGNWGTEAFF.

The J gene is TRBJ2-5, the V gene TRBV6-2 or TRBV6-3; TRBD2 matches 8 bases. CDR3 length equals 14 residues. The ends lost 6 bases at V and 3 bases at J; junction bases unmatched: 6. Germline V gene sequence: CDR1 MNHEY, CDR2 SVGEGT. CDR3 in DNA: TGTGCCAGCAGCCGTTCAGCGGGGGAAGAGACCCAGTACTTC. This sequence encodes CASSRSAGEETQYF.

This clonotype was picked up many times. The DNA of the CDR3 is TGCGCCAGCAGCCAAGATTTGAACAGGGGGTTGGTTCAGCCCCAGCATTTT. Translation gives CASSQDLNRGLVQPQHF. The chain joins TRBV4-3 to TRBJ1-5, with 8 bases that match TRBD1. This CDR3 has 17 residues. Trimming took 0 bases from V and 6 from J; bases not matched to a gene: 10. Germline values: CDR1 LGHNA, CDR2 YSLEER.

This clonotype was counted many times. CDR3 sequence (DNA): TGTGCCAGCAGACCTGTGGGTCCCGGGACGCAGTATTTT. It encodes CASRPVGPGTQYF. V and J are TRBV7-9 and TRBJ2-3, with D unresolved. The CDR3 loop spans 13 amino acids. CDR1 and CDR2 (germline): SEHNR, FQNEAQ (reference sequence). The V end lost 6 bases, the J end lost 9 bases, and 16 bases lay between the germline ends.